The 7 T cell receptor beta chains below all came from one sample that was sequenced in a study of blood T cells in healthy people across ages. For the second PCR, which ran for about 7 to 11 cycles, a sample-barcoded 5' primer and a J-beta primer mix were used. TCRdb reprocessed the 5' RACE reads with MiXCR, giving one entry per CDR3 protein. The sample holds fewer than 900,000 distinct CDR3 sequences, 30% to 45% seen once. Sequenced sample: blood. These receptors all come from a man younger than 30 in good health.

In its sample, this clonotype was seen many times. The chain is built from TRBV2 and TRBJ2-1; a possible D gene is TRBD2 (5 bases). CDR3 size: 14 residues. Germline V CDR1 and CDR2: SNHLY, FYNNEI. V was clipped by 4 bases and J by 6 bases, with 13 bases between them. The CDR3 DNA reads as TGTGCCAGCAGTGTGGAGGTGCTGGGCAATGAGCAGTTCTTC. This translates into CASSVEVLGNEQFF.

Concerning this clonotype itself: Possible read error: a much larger clone is one base away. This chain links TRBV20-1 with TRBJ2-7; no clear D gene. CDR1 is DFQATT, CDR2 SNEGSKA, per germline (reference sequence). V was pared by 0 bases and J by 3 bases, with 12 bases between. The length of the CDR3 is 14 residues. Here the CDR3 reads CSARDRRSYYEQYF. The DNA for the CDR3 is TGCAGTGCTAGAGATCGACGATCTTACTACGAGCAGTACTTC.

V gene TRBV7-9 combines with J gene TRBJ1-2; D is ambiguous. From germline, CDR1 is SEHNR and CDR2 FQNEAQ (reference sequence). The CDR3 length is 16 residues. Trimming took off 2 bases at V and 2 bases at J, with 15 bases between the two ends. CDR3 loop: CASSLFEVAANYGYTF. DNA of the CDR3: TGTGCCAGCAGCTTATTTGAAGTGGCAGCGAACTATGGCTACACCTTC. The entire variable domain, with the rest obtained from reference TRBV7-9 and TRBJ1-2, is as follows: DTGVSQNPRHKITKRGQNVTFRCDPISEHNRLYWYRQTLGQGPEFLTYFQNEAQLEKSRLLSDRFSAERPKGSFSTLEIQRTEQGDSAMYLCASSLFEVAANYGYTFGSGTRLTVV.

This clonotype was picked up a small number of times. It may be a read error: a sequence one base away is much more abundant. CDR3: CASSAGTDFYEQYF. CDR3 nucleotide sequence: TGCGCCAGCAGCGCGGGGACAGACTTCTACGAGCAGTACTTC. This chain links TRBV5-1 with TRBJ2-7; D is possibly TRBD1 (7 bases). Germline-derived CDR1 and CDR2 are SGHRS and YFSETQ. Trimming took 4 bases from V and 3 from J, leaving 14 bases between them. The CDR3 runs to 14 residues.

The rearrangement links TRBV3-1 to TRBJ2-5; a weak D match, TRBD2 (6 bases). Deletions cut 1 base from V and 11 bases from J, with 20 bases between. This CDR3 is 15 amino acids long. The germline gives CDR1 LGHDT, CDR2 YNNKEL (reference sequence). CDR3 nucleotide sequence: TGTGCCAGCAGCCAAGGGACCGGGACTTGGAATGAGCAGTACTTC. It codes for CASSQGTGTWNEQYF.

The gene calls are TRBV5-6 and TRBJ1-3; D gene ambiguous. This CDR3 region has 13 residues. CDR1 and CDR2 from the germline V gene are SGHDT and YYEEEE. The V end lost 7 bases, the J end lost 4 bases, and 12 bases lay between the germline ends. The CDR3 nucleotides read TGTGCCAGCCTTAAACCAGGCGGAAACACCATATATTTT. Its protein product is CASLKPGGNTIYF.

V and J are TRBV14 and TRBJ1-2; possibly TRBD1 for D (5 bases). Trimming left V 4 bases short and J 4 bases short, with 10 bases between. This CDR3 spans 13 amino acids. CDR1 is SGHDN and CDR2 is FVKESK in the germline V gene. CDR3 coding DNA: TGTGCCAGCAGCCGTCTCAGGGCCTATGGCTACACCTTC. It translates to CASSRLRAYGYTF.